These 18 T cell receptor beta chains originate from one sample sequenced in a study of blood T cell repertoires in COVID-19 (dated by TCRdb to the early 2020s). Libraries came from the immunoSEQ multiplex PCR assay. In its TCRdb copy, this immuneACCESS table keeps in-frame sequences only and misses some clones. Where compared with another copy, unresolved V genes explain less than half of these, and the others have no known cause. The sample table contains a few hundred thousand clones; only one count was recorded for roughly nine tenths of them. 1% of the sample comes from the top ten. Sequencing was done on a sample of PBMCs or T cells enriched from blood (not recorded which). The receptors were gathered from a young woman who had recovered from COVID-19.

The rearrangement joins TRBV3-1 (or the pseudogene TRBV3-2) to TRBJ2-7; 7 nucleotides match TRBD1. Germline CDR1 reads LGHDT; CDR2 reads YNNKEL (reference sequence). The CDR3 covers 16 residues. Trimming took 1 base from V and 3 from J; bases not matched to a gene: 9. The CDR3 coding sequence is TGTGCCAGCAGCCAAGTTCGGACAGGACAATACTACGAGCAGTACTTC. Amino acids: CASSQVRTGQYYEQYF.

CDR3 residues: CASNGGGRHNEQFF. The CDR3 DNA reads as TGTGCCAGCAATGGCGGGGGGCGGCACAATGAGCAGTTCTTC. The genes are TRBV2 and TRBJ2-1, with 8 nucleotides matching TRBD2. The CDR3 is made up of 14 amino acids. With 7 bases clipped from V and 5 bases from J, the junction kept 7 bases outside the gene matches. Germline loops: CDR1 SNHLY, CDR2 FYNNEI. Together with reference TRBV2 and TRBJ2-1, the CDR3 gives the full variable domain: EPEVTQTPSHQVTQMGQEVILRCVPISNHLYFYWYRQILGQKVEFLVSFYNNEISEKSEIFDDQFSVERPDGSNFTLKIRSTKLEDSAMYFCASNGGGRHNEQFFGPGTRLTVL.

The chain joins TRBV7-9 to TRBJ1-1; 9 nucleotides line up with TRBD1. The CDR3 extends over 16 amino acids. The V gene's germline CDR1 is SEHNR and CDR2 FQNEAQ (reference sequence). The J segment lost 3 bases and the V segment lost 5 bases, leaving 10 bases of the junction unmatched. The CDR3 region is CASSPATGGGDTEAFF. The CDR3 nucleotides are TGTGCCAGCAGCCCAGCGACAGGGGGTGGGGACACTGAAGCTTTCTTT.

The CDR3 DNA follows: TGTGCCATCAGTCCGGGACAGGGAATCTACGAGCAGTACTTC. Translating gives CAISPGQGIYEQYF. This rearrangement joins TRBV10-3 to TRBJ2-7; 9 positions agree with TRBD1. Germline V gene data show CDR1 as ENHRY and CDR2 as SYGVKD. The CDR3 extends over 14 amino acids. Losses at the gene ends were 5 bases for V and 3 bases for J; bases not matched to a gene: 5.

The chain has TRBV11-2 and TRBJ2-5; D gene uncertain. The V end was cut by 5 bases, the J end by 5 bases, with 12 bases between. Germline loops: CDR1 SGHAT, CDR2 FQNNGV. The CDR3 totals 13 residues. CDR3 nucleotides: TGTGCCAGCAGCCCTCCTTTTGTGGAGACCCAGTACTTC. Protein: CASSPPFVETQYF. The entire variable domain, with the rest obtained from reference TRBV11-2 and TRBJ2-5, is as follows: EAGVAQSPRYKIIEKRQSVAFWCNPISGHATLYWYQQILGQGPKLLIQFQNNGVVDDSQLPKDRFSAERLKGVDSTLKIQPAKLEDSAVYLCASSPPFVETQYFGPGTRLLVL.

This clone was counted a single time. CDR3: CASSPNRGLGFQPQHF. CDR3 nucleotides: TGTGCCAGCAGCCCAAACAGGGGACTAGGGTTTCAGCCCCAGCATTTT. The chain is built from TRBV7-8 and TRBJ1-5; 7 nucleotides align to TRBD1. The CDR3 is 16 residues long. With 5 bases clipped from V and 6 bases from J, the junction kept 13 bases outside the gene matches. CDR1 and CDR2 (germline): SGHVS, FQNEAQ.

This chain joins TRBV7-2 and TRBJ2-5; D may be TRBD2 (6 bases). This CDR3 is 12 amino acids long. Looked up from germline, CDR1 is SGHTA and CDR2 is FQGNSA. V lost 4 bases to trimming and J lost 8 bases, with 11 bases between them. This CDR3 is CASSYWGGTQYF. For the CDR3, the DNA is TGTGCCAGCAGCTACTGGGGAGGAACCCAGTACTTC.

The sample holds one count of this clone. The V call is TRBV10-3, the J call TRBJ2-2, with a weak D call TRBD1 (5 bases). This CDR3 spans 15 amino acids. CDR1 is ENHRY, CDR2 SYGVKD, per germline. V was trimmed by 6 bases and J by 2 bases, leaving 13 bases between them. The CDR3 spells CAIRDMGDNTGELFF. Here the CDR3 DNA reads TGTGCCATCAGGGACATGGGTGATAACACCGGGGAGCTGTTTTTT.

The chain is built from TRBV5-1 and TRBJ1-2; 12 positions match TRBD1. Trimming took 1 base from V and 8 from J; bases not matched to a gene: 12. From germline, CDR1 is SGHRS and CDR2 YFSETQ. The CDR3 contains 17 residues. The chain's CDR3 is CASSLTLRDRGRDGYTF. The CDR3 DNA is TGCGCCAGCAGCTTGACACTCCGGGACAGGGGGCGGGACGGCTACACCTTC.

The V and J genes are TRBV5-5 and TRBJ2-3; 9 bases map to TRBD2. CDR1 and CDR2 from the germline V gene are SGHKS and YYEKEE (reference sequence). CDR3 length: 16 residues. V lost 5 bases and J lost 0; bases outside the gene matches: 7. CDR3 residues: CASRLVSGGSTDTQYF. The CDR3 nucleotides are TGTGCCAGCAGACTCGTAAGCGGGGGGAGCACAGATACGCAGTATTTT.

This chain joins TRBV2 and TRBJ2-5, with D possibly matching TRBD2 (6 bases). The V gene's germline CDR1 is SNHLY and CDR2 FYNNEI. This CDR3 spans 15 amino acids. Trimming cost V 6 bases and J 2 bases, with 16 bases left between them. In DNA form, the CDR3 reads TGTGCCAGCAGGGGTAGGGCGGGGCCACAAGAGACCCAGTACTTC. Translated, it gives CASRGRAGPQETQYF.

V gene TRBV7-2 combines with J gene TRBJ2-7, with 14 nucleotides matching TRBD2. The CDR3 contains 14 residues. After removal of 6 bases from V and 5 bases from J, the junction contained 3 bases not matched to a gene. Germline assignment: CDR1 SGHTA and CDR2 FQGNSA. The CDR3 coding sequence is TGTGCCAGCAGACTGGGACTAGCGGGGGACGAGCAGTACTTC. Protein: CASRLGLAGDEQYF. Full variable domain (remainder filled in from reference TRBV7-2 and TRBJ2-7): GAGVSQSPSNKVTEKGKDVELRCDPISGHTALYWYRQSLGQGLEFLIYFQGNSAPDKSGLPSDRFSAERTGGSVSTLTIQRTQQEDSAVYLCASRLGLAGDEQYFGPGTRLTVT.

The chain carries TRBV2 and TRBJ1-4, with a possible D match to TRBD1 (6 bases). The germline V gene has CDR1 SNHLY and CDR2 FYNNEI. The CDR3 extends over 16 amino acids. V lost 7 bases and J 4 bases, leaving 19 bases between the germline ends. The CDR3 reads CASISYRDRVNEKLFF. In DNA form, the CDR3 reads TGTGCCAGCATCTCGTACAGGGATCGCGTTAATGAAAAACTGTTTTTT.

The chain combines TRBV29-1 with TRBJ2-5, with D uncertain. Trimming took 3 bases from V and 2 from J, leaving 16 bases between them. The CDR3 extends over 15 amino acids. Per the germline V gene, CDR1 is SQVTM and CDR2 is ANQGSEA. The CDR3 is CSVDGGGGSQETQYF. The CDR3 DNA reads TGCAGCGTTGATGGCGGCGGCGGATCTCAAGAGACCCAGTACTTC.

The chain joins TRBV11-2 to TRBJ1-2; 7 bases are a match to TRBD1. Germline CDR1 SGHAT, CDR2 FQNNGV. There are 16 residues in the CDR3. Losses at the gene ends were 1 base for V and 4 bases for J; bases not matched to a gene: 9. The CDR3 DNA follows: TGTGCCAGCAGCTTAGCTGGACAGGTCCCTTTCTATGGCTACACCTTC. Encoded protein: CASSLAGQVPFYGYTF. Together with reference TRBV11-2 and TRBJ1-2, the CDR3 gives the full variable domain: EAGVAQSPRYKIIEKRQSVAFWCNPISGHATLYWYQQILGQGPKLLIQFQNNGVVDDSQLPKDRFSAERLKGVDSTLKIQPAKLEDSAVYLCASSLAGQVPFYGYTFGSGTRLTVV.

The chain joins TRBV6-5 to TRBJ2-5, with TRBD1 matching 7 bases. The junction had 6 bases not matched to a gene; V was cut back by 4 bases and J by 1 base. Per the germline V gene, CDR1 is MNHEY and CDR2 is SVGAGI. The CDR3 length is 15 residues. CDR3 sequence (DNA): TGTGCCAGCAGTTCAGGGGGTGGGACCCAAGAGACCCAGTACTTC. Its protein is CASSSGGGTQETQYF.

For the CDR3, the DNA is TGCGCCAGCAGCCAAGAGAGTAGCGGGGGCCGCACAGATACGCAGTATTTT. Amino acids: CASSQESSGGRTDTQYF. This rearrangement joins TRBV4-1 to TRBJ2-3; 9 nucleotides agree with TRBD2. The CDR3 loop spans 17 amino acids. The germline gives CDR1 MGHRA, CDR2 YSYEKL. V dropped 0 bases and J dropped 1; count of bases not matched to a gene: 5.

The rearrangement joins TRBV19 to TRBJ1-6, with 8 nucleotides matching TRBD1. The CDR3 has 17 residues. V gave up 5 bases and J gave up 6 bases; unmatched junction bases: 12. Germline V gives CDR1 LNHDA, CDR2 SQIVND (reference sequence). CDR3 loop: CASSETQGALLNSPLHF. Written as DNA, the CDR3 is TGTGCCAGTAGTGAAACTCAGGGGGCGCTTCTTAATTCACCCCTCCACTTT.